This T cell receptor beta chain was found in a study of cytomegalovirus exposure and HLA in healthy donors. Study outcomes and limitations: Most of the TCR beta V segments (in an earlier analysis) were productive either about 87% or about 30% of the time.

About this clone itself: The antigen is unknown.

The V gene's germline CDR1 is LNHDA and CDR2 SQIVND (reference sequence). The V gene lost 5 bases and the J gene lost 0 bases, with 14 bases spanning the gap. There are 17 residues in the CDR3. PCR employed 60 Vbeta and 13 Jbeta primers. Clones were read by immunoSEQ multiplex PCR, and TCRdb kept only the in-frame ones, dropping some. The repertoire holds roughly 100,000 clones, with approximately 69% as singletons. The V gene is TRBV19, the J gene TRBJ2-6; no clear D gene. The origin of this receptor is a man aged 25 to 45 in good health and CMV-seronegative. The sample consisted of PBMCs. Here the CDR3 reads CASSLLAINSGANVLTF. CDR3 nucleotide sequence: TGTGCCAGTAGTCTACTCGCGATTAACTCTGGGGCCAACGTCCTGACTTTC. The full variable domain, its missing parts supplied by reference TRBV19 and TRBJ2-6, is DGGITQSPKYLFRKEGQNVTLSCEQNLNHDAMYWYRQDPGQGLRLIYYSQIVNDFQKGDIAEGYSVSREKKESFPLTVTSAQKNPTAFYLCASSLLAINSGANVLTFGAGSRLTVL.